The entry below gives a single TCR beta chain sequence along with its context. Its specific antigen is unknown. No clone much larger than this one lies a single base away; base qualities are absent. This sample is part of a study of T cell repertoires in cytomegalovirus infection (dated by TCRdb to about 2019). Regarding the research as a whole: Alongside well-studied HLA-B-restricted epitopes, the peptide stimulations were aimed at recently identified HLA-C-restricted CMV epitopes, whose presentation resists viral immunomodulation. Donor HLA type was relevant to the analysis, because carriage of CMV infection together with the matching HLA type was indicated by public TCR beta signatures.

The label giving this sample's treatment or condition can be read as: in vitro stimulation with specific CMV peptide epitopes to enrich CMV-specific T cells. Germline trimming: 1 base from V, 4 bases from J; junction bases outside gene matches: 5. The CDR3 runs 15 residues from the cysteine to the phenylalanine. Just CDR3 DNA is preserved here, 45 bases in frame from base 1. Summary of the overall study and its limitations: In the ex vivo response, HLA-C-restricted CMV-specific TCR beta clonotypes were dominant, and in two of eight donors the single most frequent clonotype came from this HLA-C-restricted group. Cumulative frequency of public TCR beta family members discriminated carriers of CMV infection plus the relevant HLA type in this cohort and an independent 352-donor cohort.

Sequencing was carried out with an Illumina HiSeq 1500. TCRdb reanalyzed the raw reads on its own, using fastp at Q25 for trimming and MiXCR for clone calling, and kept in-frame beta chains. When rows share a CDR3 protein, they turn into one entry using the most common DNA and genes. Recorded for this sample are 300,000 to 400,000 distinct CDR3 sequences; 25% to 30% of them occurred a single time. Together, the top ten hold roughly 20% of the sample. The TCR sequence derives from a human donor in good health (CMV status not recorded). Some clones in this sample may be carry-over from other donors' samples. The source material was cultured PBMCs, sampled from culture after CMV antigen stimulation. Recombination connected TRBV12-3 or TRBV12-4 to TRBJ2-7, with 9 central nucleotides matching TRBD1. The CDR3 sequence is CASSLEQGAIYEQYF. The sequenced DNA: TGTGCCAGCAGTTTAGAACAGGGGGCAATTTACGAGCAGTACTTC.